The clone carrying this TCR beta chain was recorded at least ten times. Its antigen is not identified. Germline V lookup: CDR1 SGHNT, CDR2 YYREEE (reference sequence). The CDR3 runs to 12 residues. V lost 3 bases to trimming and J lost 8 bases; unmatched junction nucleotides: 2. The time point here: newly diagnosed GD, antithyroid drugs for less than 3 months. PBMC-derived RNA was used for the TCR library. These data belong to a study of regulatory T cells in long-lasting Graves disease. The study, taken as a whole, reports: TRBV28, TRBJ1-2 and TRBJ2-5 were favored in persistent disease.

iRepertoire HTBI primers and Arm-PCR of CDR3 regions built TCR beta libraries. TCRdb called the multiplex PCR reads again in MiXCR, with one record for every CDR3 protein. The data show some 250,000 distinct CDR3 sequences, around 18% seen once. The same data also contributed to another study, on T cells in Graves' hyperthyroidism and ophthalmopathy. That paper states: The hyperthyroidism was newly diagnosed and had lasted under 2 months; the patients were aged 18 to 65.

This chain joins TRBV5-4 and TRBJ2-1; TRBD1 agrees at 7 bases. The sequencing used peripheral blood mononuclear cells (PBMCs), collected at new diagnosis, from a patient treated with antithyroid drugs. This receptor was obtained from a woman aged 30 to 39 with Graves disease. CDR3 DNA sequence: TGTGCCAGCAGCTGGGACAGAGATGAGCAGTTCTTC. This sequence encodes CASSWDRDEQFF.